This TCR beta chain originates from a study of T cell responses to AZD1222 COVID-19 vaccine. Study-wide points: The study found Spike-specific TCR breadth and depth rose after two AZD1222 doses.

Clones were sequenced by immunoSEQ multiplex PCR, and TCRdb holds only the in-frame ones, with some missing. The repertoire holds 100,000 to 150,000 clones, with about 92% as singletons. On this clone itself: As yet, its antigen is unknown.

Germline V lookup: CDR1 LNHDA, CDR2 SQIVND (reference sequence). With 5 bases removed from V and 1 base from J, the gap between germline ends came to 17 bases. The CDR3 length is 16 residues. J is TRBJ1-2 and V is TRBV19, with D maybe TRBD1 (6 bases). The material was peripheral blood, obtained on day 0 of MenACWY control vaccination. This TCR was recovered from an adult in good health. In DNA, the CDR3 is TGTGCCAGTAGTCGAACGGGACACCACGATAACTATGGCTACACCTTC. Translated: CASSRTGHHDNYGYTF.